The rows below give T cell receptor beta chains drawn from one sample of a study of monozygotic twins with inflammatory bowel disease. TCRdb reprocessed the 5' RACE reads, keeping one entry per CDR3 protein, no DNA. The sample holds over 110,000 distinct CDR3 sequences. The sequenced sample consisted of blood. The receptors were gathered from a human donor with ulcerative colitis or Crohn's disease, or a healthy co-twin of an affected twin (not recorded which). CDR3s include the opening cysteine and the closing phenylalanine or tryptophan.

V	J	CDR3
TRBV19	TRBJ2-7	CASSIDRRSSYEQYF
TRBV29-1	TRBJ2-4	CSVARSGEGKNIQYF
TRBV27	TRBJ1-2	CASSFGGRGGYTF
TRBV6-1	TRBJ2-5	CASTRGPHQETQYF
TRBV2	TRBJ2-5	CASTWDYSEETQYF
TRBV20-1	TRBJ2-5	CSAQRGPRQETQYF
TRBV7-9	TRBJ2-1	CASSLQGRIGNEQFF
TRBV12-3/TRBV12-4	TRBJ1-1	CASSPQSPDHQIDMNTEAFF
TRBV6-5	TRBJ2-7	CASSYSGRGHEQYF
TRBV7-2	TRBJ1-5	CASSLDRIRGNQPQHF
TRBV16	TRBJ2-7	CASSPTNSYEQYF
TRBV7-2	TRBJ1-2	CASSPDGLGGYTF
TRBV4-3	TRBJ2-1	CASSQDLSGLAGGNTAYNEQFF
TRBV6-2/TRBV6-3	TRBJ2-7	CASRGLAGVYEQYF
TRBV6-4	TRBJ2-3	CASSDPTGGPDTQYF
TRBV3-1	TRBJ2-1	CASSQSGNEQFF